This TCR beta chain was documented in a study of radiotherapy plus CTLA-4 blockade in lung cancer. As for the study in general: Objective responses were observed in around 17% of patients, and disease control was achieved by 30% to 40%.

V gave up 0 bases and J gave up 13 bases, with 12 bases separating them. CDR1 is SGDLS and CDR2 is YYNGEE in the germline V gene. This CDR3 has 12 residues. Repertoires were generated with immunoSEQ multiplex PCR, while TCRdb's copy carries only in-frame clones and drops some. The profile covers fewer than 55,000 clones, with roughly three quarters appearing a single time and less than 3% taken by the ten largest. Study results and caveats: Peripheral blood showed expansion of tumor-derived TCR clones after radiotherapy and ipilimumab.

Ipilimumab-mediated CTLA-4 blockade plus focal radiation was given to patients having chemo-refractory metastatic non-small-cell lung cancer. In regard to this clone: Its antigen is currently unknown.

The clonotype comes from a human donor with non-small cell lung cancer whose response to radiotherapy plus ipilimumab could not be evaluated. The specimen comprised peripheral blood, sampled from a patient treated with radiotherapy plus ipilimumab. V is TRBV9 and J is TRBJ2-3; weak D call: TRBD2 (6 bases). CDR3 nucleotide sequence: TGTGCCAGCAGCGTAGAACGCGGGAAAGAGTATTTT. This encodes CASSVERGKEYF.